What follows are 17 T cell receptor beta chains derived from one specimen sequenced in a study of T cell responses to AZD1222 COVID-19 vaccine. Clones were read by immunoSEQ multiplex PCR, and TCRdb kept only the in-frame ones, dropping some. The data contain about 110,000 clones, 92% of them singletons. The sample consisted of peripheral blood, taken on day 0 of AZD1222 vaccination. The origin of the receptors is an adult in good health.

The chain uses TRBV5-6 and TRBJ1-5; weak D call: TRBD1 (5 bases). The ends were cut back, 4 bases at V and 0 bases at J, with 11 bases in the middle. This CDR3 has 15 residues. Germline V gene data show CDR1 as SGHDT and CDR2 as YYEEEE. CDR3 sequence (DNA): TGTGCCAGCAGCCTACTGGGGGATAGCAATCAGCCCCAGCATTTT. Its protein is CASSLLGDSNQPQHF. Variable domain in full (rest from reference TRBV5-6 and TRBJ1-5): DAGVTQSPTHLIKTRGQQVTLRCSPKSGHDTVSWYQQALGQGPQFIFQYYEEEERQRGNFPDRFSGHQFPNYSSELNVNALLLGDSALYLCASSLLGDSNQPQHFGDGTRLSIL.

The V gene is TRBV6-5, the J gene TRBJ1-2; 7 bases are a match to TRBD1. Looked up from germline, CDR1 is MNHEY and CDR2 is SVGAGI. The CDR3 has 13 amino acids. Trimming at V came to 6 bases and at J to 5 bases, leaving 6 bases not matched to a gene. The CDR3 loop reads CASSPDRTYGYTF. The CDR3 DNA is TGTGCCAGCAGCCCGGACAGGACATATGGCTACACCTTC.

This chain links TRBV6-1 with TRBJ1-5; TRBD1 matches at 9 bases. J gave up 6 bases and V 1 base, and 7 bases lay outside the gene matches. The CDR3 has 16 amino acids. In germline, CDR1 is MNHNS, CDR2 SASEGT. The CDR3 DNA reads TGTGCCAGCAGTGAAGGTGGGGGACAGGGATCTCAGCCCCAGCATTTT. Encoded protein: CASSEGGGQGSQPQHF.

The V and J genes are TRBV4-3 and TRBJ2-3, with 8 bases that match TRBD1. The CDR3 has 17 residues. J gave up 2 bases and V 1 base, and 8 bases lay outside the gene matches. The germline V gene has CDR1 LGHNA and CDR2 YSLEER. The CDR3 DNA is TGCGCCAGCAGCCAAGCACCGGGACAGGAGTACACAGATACGCAGTATTTT. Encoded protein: CASSQAPGQEYTDTQYF.

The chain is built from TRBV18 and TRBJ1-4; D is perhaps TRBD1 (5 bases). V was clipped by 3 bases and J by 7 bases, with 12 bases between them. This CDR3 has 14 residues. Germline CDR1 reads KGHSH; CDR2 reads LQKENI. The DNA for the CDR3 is TGTGCCAGCTCACCGGGACGTACGGTTGAAAAACTGTTTTTT. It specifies CASSPGRTVEKLFF.

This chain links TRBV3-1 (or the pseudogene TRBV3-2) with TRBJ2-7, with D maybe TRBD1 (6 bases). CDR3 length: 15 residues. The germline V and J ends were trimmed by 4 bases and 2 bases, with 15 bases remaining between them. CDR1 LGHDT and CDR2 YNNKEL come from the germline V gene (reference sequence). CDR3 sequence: CASSPPGTPPYEQYF. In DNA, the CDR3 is TGTGCCAGCAGCCCCCCCGGGACACCTCCCTACGAGCAGTACTTC.

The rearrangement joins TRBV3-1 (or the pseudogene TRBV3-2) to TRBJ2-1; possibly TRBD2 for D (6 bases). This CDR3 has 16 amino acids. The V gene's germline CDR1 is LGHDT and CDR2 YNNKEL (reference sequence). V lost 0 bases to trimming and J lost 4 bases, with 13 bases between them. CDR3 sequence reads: CASSQDYAGRYNEQFF. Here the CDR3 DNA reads TGTGCCAGCAGCCAAGATTACGCGGGAAGGTACAATGAGCAGTTCTTC.

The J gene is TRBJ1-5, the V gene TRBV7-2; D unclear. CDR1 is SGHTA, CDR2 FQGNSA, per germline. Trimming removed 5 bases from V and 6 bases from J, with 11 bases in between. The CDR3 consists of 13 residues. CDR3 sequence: CASSPGRAQPQHF. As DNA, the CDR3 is TGTGCCAGCAGCCCCGGGAGGGCTCAGCCCCAGCATTTT.

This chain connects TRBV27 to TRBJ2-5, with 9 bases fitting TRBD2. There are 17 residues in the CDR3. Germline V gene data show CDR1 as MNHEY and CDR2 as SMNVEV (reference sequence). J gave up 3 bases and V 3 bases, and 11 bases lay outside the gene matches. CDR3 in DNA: TGTGCCAGCAGTTTGATTTGGCGGGGGGGCATTAAAGAGACCCAGTACTTC. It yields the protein CASSLIWRGGIKETQYF.

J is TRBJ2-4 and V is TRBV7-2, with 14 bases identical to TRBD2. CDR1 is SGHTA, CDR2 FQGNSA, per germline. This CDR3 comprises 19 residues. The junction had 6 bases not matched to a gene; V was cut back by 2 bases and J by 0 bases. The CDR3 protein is CASSLIATSGGVAKNIQYF. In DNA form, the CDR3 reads TGTGCCAGCAGCTTAATAGCGACTAGCGGGGGGGTAGCCAAAAACATTCAGTACTTC.

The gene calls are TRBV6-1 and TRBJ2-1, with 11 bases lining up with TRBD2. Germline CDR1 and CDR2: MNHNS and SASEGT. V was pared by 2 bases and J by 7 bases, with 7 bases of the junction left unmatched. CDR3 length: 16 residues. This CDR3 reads CASSEIAGGGLNEQFF. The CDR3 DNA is TGTGCCAGCAGTGAAATAGCGGGAGGGGGTTTGAATGAGCAGTTCTTC.

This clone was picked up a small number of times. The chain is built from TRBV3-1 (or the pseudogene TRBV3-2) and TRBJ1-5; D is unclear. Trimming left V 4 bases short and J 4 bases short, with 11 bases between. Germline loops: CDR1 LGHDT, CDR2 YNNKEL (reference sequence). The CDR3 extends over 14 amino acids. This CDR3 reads CASSLRVRNQPQHF. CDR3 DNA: TGTGCCAGCAGCCTACGGGTACGAAATCAGCCCCAGCATTTT.

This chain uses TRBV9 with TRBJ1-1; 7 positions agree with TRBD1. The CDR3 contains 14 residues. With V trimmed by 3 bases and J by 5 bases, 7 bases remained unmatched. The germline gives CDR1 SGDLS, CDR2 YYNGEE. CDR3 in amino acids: CASSATGAGTEAFF. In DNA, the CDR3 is TGTGCCAGCAGCGCCACAGGGGCGGGAACTGAAGCTTTCTTT. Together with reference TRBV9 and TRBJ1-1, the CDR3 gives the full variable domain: DSGVTQTPKHLITATGQRVTLRCSPRSGDLSVYWYQQSLDQGLQFLIQYYNGEERAKGNILERFSAQQFPDLHSELNLSSLELGDSALYFCASSATGAGTEAFFGQGTRLTVV.

CDR3 nucleotide sequence: TGCAGCGTGGAAATCCCCCCAGGGGACTATGGCTACACCTTC. Its protein is CSVEIPPGDYGYTF. The chain recombines TRBV29-1 with TRBJ1-2; D possibly corresponds to TRBD1 (6 bases). The CDR3 has 14 residues. The germline V gene has CDR1 SQVTM and CDR2 ANQGSEA. With 6 bases removed from V and 3 bases from J, the gap between germline ends came to 17 bases.

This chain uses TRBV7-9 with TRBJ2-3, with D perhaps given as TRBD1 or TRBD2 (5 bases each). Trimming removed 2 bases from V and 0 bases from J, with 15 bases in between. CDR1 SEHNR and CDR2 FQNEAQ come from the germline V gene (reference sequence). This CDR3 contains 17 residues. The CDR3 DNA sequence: TGTGCCAGCAGCTTACCCCTCCCGGGACCCAGCACAGATACGCAGTATTTT. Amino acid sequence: CASSLPLPGPSTDTQYF.

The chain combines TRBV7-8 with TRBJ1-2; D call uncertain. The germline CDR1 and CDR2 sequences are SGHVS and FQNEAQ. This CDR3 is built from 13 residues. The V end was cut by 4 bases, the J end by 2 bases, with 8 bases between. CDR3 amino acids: CASSSGPNYGYTF. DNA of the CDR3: TGTGCCAGCAGCTCCGGGCCGAACTATGGCTACACCTTC. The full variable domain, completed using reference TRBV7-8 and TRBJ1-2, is GAGVSQSPRYKVAKRGQDVALRCDPISGHVSLFWYQQALGQGPEFLTYFQNEAQLDKSGLPSDRFFAERPEGSVSTLKIQRTQQEDSAVYLCASSSGPNYGYTFGSGTRLTVV.

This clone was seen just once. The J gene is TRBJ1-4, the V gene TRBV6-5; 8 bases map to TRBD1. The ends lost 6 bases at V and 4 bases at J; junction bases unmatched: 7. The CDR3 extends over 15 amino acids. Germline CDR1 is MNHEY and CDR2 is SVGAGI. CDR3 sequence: CASRDRVIGNEKLFF. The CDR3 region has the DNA TGTGCCAGCAGGGACAGGGTTATCGGTAATGAAAAACTGTTTTTT.